A selection of T cell receptor beta chains follows, all from one sample in a study of control samples from healthy donors and cancer patients. Measured with immunoSEQ multiplex PCR; TCRdb has only the in-frame clones, and not every one. Here the sample spans approximately 100,000 clones, roughly 86% being singletons. The sample comprised blood. The receptors shown here come from a man under 40 in good health. The CDR3 runs from the conserved cysteine through the conserved F or W. Each record gives: J gene, V gene, D gene, CDR3 protein. D genes are given only for firm matches.

j_call: TRBJ1-5; v_call: TRBV6-6; d_call: .; cdr3_aa: CASSYISGSNQPQHF
j_call: TRBJ1-2; v_call: TRBV6-2/TRBV6-3; d_call: .; cdr3_aa: CASSYSATESSYTF
j_call: TRBJ1-1; v_call: TRBV19; d_call: .; cdr3_aa: CASSISSREGTEAFF
j_call: TRBJ2-7; v_call: TRBV27; d_call: TRBD2; cdr3_aa: CASSPPGGYYEQYF
j_call: TRBJ1-1; v_call: TRBV11-2; d_call: TRBD1; cdr3_aa: CASIAGGRGDGFF
j_call: TRBJ1-2; v_call: TRBV24-1; d_call: .; cdr3_aa: CATSDSKDYGYTF
j_call: TRBJ2-5; v_call: TRBV5-6; d_call: TRBD2; cdr3_aa: CASSPPSGGAHQETQYF
j_call: TRBJ2-2; v_call: TRBV25-1; d_call: TRBD1; cdr3_aa: CASSEGTGPPGELFF
j_call: TRBJ2-5; v_call: TRBV7-8; d_call: TRBD2; cdr3_aa: CASSLSGGPPETQYF
j_call: TRBJ2-3; v_call: TRBV19; d_call: .; cdr3_aa: CASSMTPISTDTQYF
j_call: TRBJ2-1; v_call: TRBV5-5; d_call: .; cdr3_aa: CASSSGVNEQFF
j_call: TRBJ2-1; v_call: TRBV7-9; d_call: .; cdr3_aa: CTSIPDYSYNEQFF
j_call: TRBJ2-3; v_call: TRBV2; d_call: .; cdr3_aa: CASSGRGTSTDTQYF
j_call: TRBJ2-1; v_call: TRBV30; d_call: .; cdr3_aa: CAWTSTGLSYNEQFF
j_call: TRBJ2-3; v_call: TRBV5-8; d_call: .; cdr3_aa: CASSLGTDPSTDTQYF
j_call: TRBJ1-1; v_call: TRBV4-1; d_call: .; cdr3_aa: CASSQDLRTVEAFF
j_call: TRBJ2-5; v_call: TRBV6-6; d_call: .; cdr3_aa: CASEPGSPQETQYF
j_call: TRBJ1-1; v_call: TRBV19; d_call: TRBD1; cdr3_aa: CASSSPDRGGTEAFF
j_call: TRBJ2-3; v_call: TRBV12-3/TRBV12-4; d_call: .; cdr3_aa: CASKGITDTQYF
j_call: TRBJ1-2; v_call: TRBV19; d_call: .; cdr3_aa: CASSLAPGALYGYTF
j_call: TRBJ2-1; v_call: TRBV27; d_call: TRBD2; cdr3_aa: CASSYGRGGYNEQFF
j_call: TRBJ1-3; v_call: TRBV9; d_call: .; cdr3_aa: CASSPPSSGNTIYF
j_call: TRBJ1-1; v_call: TRBV11-2; d_call: .; cdr3_aa: CASSLHPGGVPTEAFF
j_call: TRBJ1-3; v_call: TRBV4-1; d_call: .; cdr3_aa: CASSQDIGGAAGGNTIYF
j_call: TRBJ1-1; v_call: TRBV27; d_call: TRBD1; cdr3_aa: CASRPGGAGTEAFF
j_call: TRBJ2-7; v_call: TRBV30; d_call: TRBD2; cdr3_aa: CAWTPGGDYEQYF
j_call: TRBJ2-1; v_call: TRBV5-4; d_call: .; cdr3_aa: CASSGGSSYNEQFF
j_call: TRBJ2-5; v_call: TRBV19; d_call: .; cdr3_aa: CASSSGTAKETQYF
j_call: TRBJ2-3; v_call: TRBV18; d_call: TRBD2; cdr3_aa: CASSLGLGTDTQYF
j_call: TRBJ2-2; v_call: TRBV7-2; d_call: TRBD2; cdr3_aa: CASASSGGINGELFF
j_call: TRBJ1-2; v_call: TRBV30; d_call: .; cdr3_aa: CAWSPVLNYGYTF
j_call: TRBJ1-1; v_call: TRBV7-9; d_call: .; cdr3_aa: CASSPYPNRLNTEAFF
j_call: TRBJ1-2; v_call: TRBV6-1; d_call: TRBD1; cdr3_aa: CASSGALDRGPRGYTF
j_call: TRBJ2-1; v_call: TRBV19; d_call: .; cdr3_aa: CASSIDGRDSYNEQFF
j_call: TRBJ2-6; v_call: TRBV3-1/TRBV3-2; d_call: .; cdr3_aa: CASSPSGANVLTF
j_call: TRBJ1-2; v_call: TRBV14; d_call: .; cdr3_aa: CASSPGRNYGYTF
j_call: TRBJ2-7; v_call: TRBV6-5; d_call: .; cdr3_aa: CASRQGAEQYF
j_call: TRBJ1-1; v_call: TRBV30; d_call: TRBD1; cdr3_aa: CAWEPGQGSEAFF
j_call: TRBJ2-2; v_call: TRBV25-1; d_call: .; cdr3_aa: CASSDPEGGWTGELFF
j_call: TRBJ2-5; v_call: TRBV7-2; d_call: .; cdr3_aa: CASSSDWLKTQYF
j_call: TRBJ2-7; v_call: TRBV19; d_call: .; cdr3_aa: CASSIDRPGEQYF
j_call: TRBJ1-5; v_call: TRBV10-3; d_call: .; cdr3_aa: CAISDPDRPQHF